Presented here are 16 T cell receptor beta chains from one specimen sequenced in a study of T cells after yellow fever vaccination (dated by TCRdb to between 2018 and 2021). The intended sense of this specimen's treatment or condition label: live attenuated yellow fever vaccine strain. Libraries were made using 5' RACE. For sequencing, an Illumina HiSeq 2500 was employed. TCRdb reprocessed the public reads (quality trimming at Q25 with fastp, clone calling with MiXCR) and kept in-frame beta chains. Each record represents a unique CDR3 protein, reported with the most common genes and DNA among its rows. This sample has about 160,000 distinct CDR3 sequences in its table, and less than 9% of those were observed once. More than 2.5% of the sample lies in the top ten. The source material was CD4+ T cells sorted from PBMCs, sampled 5 days after the first yellow fever vaccination. The receptors were sampled from a man aged 18 to 29 who received the YFV17D yellow fever vaccine.

This clonotype appeared a few times. J is TRBJ2-1 and V is TRBV5-4; D perhaps matches TRBD1 (6 bases). The CDR3 is 15 amino acids. From germline, CDR1 is SGHNT and CDR2 YYREEE (reference sequence). V was cut by 5 bases and J by 4 bases, with 16 bases left in between. CDR3 nucleotides: TGTGCCAGCAGGTCCGGGACACAAGCTTACAATGAGCAGTTCTTC. Amino acids: CASRSGTQAYNEQFF.

This clonotype came up a few times. The chain has TRBV15 and TRBJ1-2, with D uncertain. The CDR3 is made up of 12 amino acids. CDR1 is LNHNV, CDR2 YYDKDF, per germline (reference sequence). The V end was cut by 1 base, the J end by 8 bases, with 8 bases between. In nucleotides, the CDR3 is TGTGCCACCAGCAGAGCAGGTCAGGGCTACACCTTC. This sequence encodes CATSRAGQGYTF.

This clonotype was counted a few times. This chain connects TRBV19 to TRBJ1-5, with D possibly matching TRBD1 (6 bases). The germline V gene has CDR1 LNHDA and CDR2 SQIVND (reference sequence). There are 14 residues in the CDR3. Trimming pared 7 bases from V and 3 bases from J, leaving 13 bases between. DNA for the CDR3: TGTGCCAGTATCTCGGCAGGGGACAATCAGCCCCAGCATTTT. This gives the protein CASISAGDNQPQHF.

The chain is built from TRBV12-3 or TRBV12-4 and TRBJ1-2; the D is unclear. Trimming took 1 base from V and 6 from J, leaving 15 bases between them. This CDR3 comprises 15 residues. The CDR3 region has the DNA TGTGCCAGCAGTTTAGGCCCCCCTCCTGGGGATGGCTACACCTTC. It is translated as CASSLGPPPGDGYTF.

This clonotype was seen repeatedly, ten times or more. The chain carries TRBV3-1 and TRBJ2-5; 10 bases match TRBD2. CDR3 length equals 16 residues. Germline V CDR1 and CDR2: LGHDT, YNNKEL (reference sequence). V was clipped by 3 bases and J by 1 base; unmatched bases: 5. CDR3 DNA: TGTGCCAGCAGCCAGCGACTAGCGGGCAGCCAAGAGACCCAGTACTTC. It is translated as CASSQRLAGSQETQYF.

This clonotype was observed at least ten times. The chain links TRBV5-1 to TRBJ1-5; possibly TRBD1 for D (5 bases). The V gene lost 4 bases and the J gene lost 1 base, with 12 bases spanning the gap. The CDR3 consists of 15 residues. The germline gives CDR1 SGHRS, CDR2 YFSETQ. The CDR3 coding sequence is TGCGCCAGCAGCGTCGGGACCTCCAGCAATCAGCCCCAGCATTTT. Its translation: CASSVGTSSNQPQHF.

There are a few counts of this clonotype. This sequence joins TRBV10-3 and TRBJ2-1; 9 nucleotides match TRBD1. V was clipped by 6 bases and J by 6 bases; unmatched bases: 9. The length of the CDR3 is 15 residues. Germline lookup yields CDR1 ENHRY and CDR2 SYGVKD. CDR3 bases: TGTGCCATCAGCCAATCCTTGACAGGGGGCAATGAGCAGTTCTTC. Translating gives CAISQSLTGGNEQFF.

This clonotype was picked up a small number of times. The CDR3 DNA is TGCAGTGCTCGGGACAGGGATACCTACGAGCAGTACTTC. This sequence encodes CSARDRDTYEQYF. This rearrangement joins TRBV20-1 to TRBJ2-7; TRBD1 matches at 9 bases. V lost 5 bases to trimming and J lost 2 bases; unmatched junction nucleotides: 4. This CDR3 has 13 amino acids. CDR1 is DFQATT, CDR2 SNEGSKA, per germline (reference sequence).

Only a few counts were recorded for this clonotype. V is TRBV25-1 and J is TRBJ2-3, with a tentative D call TRBD1 (5 bases). The CDR3 runs 15 residues. Germline assignment: CDR1 MGHDK and CDR2 SYGVNS. The V end was cut by 0 bases, the J end by 5 bases, with 12 bases between. The CDR3 spells CASSEYLADKDTQYF. Here the CDR3 DNA reads TGTGCCAGCAGTGAATATTTGGCGGACAAAGATACGCAGTATTTT.

This clonotype appeared many times. V is TRBV5-1 and J is TRBJ2-3; 12 bases map to TRBD2. Unmatched junction bases numbered 5, after V lost 0 bases and J lost 6 bases. The CDR3 spans 16 residues. Germline V lookup: CDR1 SGHRS, CDR2 YFSETQ. The chain's CDR3 is CASSLASGGATDTQYF. CDR3 nucleotides: TGCGCCAGCAGCTTGGCTAGCGGGGGGGCCACGGATACGCAGTATTTT.

At least ten counts were recorded for this clonotype. The rearrangement uses TRBV7-9 and TRBJ2-1, with D perhaps TRBD2 (5 bases). V shed 3 bases and J shed 0 bases, with 12 bases lying between them. CDR3 length equals 16 residues. The germline CDR1 and CDR2 sequences are SEHNR and FQNEAQ (reference sequence). CDR3 nucleotide sequence: TGTGCCAGCAGCTTGGTAGGCGGACTCTCCTACAATGAGCAGTTCTTC. This codes for CASSLVGGLSYNEQFF.

Ten or more counts support this clonotype. V gene TRBV20-1 combines with J gene TRBJ1-2; no clear D. The CDR3 runs to 13 residues. Trimming shortened V by 1 base and J by 4 bases, and 10 bases separated the two germline ends. Germline values: CDR1 DFQATT, CDR2 SNEGSKA (reference sequence). As DNA, the CDR3 is TGCAGTGCTAGAGGTGGCCTTAGCTATGGCTACACCTTC. The encoded protein is CSARGGLSYGYTF.

This clonotype was seen many times. The genes are TRBV15 and TRBJ2-1, with D possibly matching TRBD2 (5 bases). In germline, CDR1 is LNHNV, CDR2 YYDKDF (reference sequence). The CDR3 spans 15 residues. Trimming took 3 bases from V and 1 from J, leaving 10 bases between them. CDR3 sequence reads: CATSRGGGSYNEQFF. The CDR3 region has the DNA TGTGCCACCAGCAGGGGCGGCGGGTCCTACAATGAGCAGTTCTTC.

This clonotype has a count of ten or more. J is TRBJ2-5 and V is TRBV7-2; a possible D gene is TRBD2 (6 bases). The germline V and J ends were trimmed by 5 bases and 5 bases, with 15 bases remaining between them. There are 14 residues in the CDR3. Germline CDR1 SGHTA, CDR2 FQGNSA. The CDR3 loop reads CASSQTSRKETQYF. For the CDR3, the DNA is TGTGCCAGCAGCCAGACTAGTAGAAAGGAGACCCAGTACTTC.

This clonotype has more than one count but fewer than ten. The gene calls are TRBV6-2 or TRBV6-3 and TRBJ2-2; 8 nucleotides agree with TRBD1. Germline V lookup: CDR1 MNHEY, CDR2 SVGEGT. J gave up 7 bases and V 7 bases, and 11 bases lay outside the gene matches. The CDR3 loop spans 15 amino acids. The CDR3 sequence: CASKAAGGYGGELFF. The CDR3 DNA is TGTGCCAGCAAGGCCGCAGGGGGCTACGGCGGGGAGCTGTTTTTT.

This clonotype has ten or more counts. The V and J genes are TRBV15 and TRBJ2-3, with unresolved D. This CDR3 has 15 residues. With 0 bases removed from V and 4 bases from J, the gap between germline ends came to 11 bases. Germline assignment: CDR1 LNHNV and CDR2 YYDKDF (reference sequence). The CDR3 DNA sequence: TGTGCCACCAGCAGAGAACCAGGTGGAGCAGATACGCAGTATTTT. Protein sequence: CATSREPGGADTQYF.